This TCR beta chain was identified in a study of radiotherapy plus CTLA-4 blockade in lung cancer. Study overall: With 25% to 35% of patients having disease control, objective responses were seen in roughly 19%.

The method was immunoSEQ multiplex PCR; TCRdb's version includes in-frame clones alone and lacks a portion of them. Among some 15,000 clones listed, 55% to 80% were seen once. Germline CDR1 and CDR2: KGHSH and LQKENI. V lost 3 bases and J lost 4; bases outside the gene matches: 6. This CDR3 has 16 amino acids. This sequence was found in a human donor with non-small cell lung cancer whose response to radiotherapy plus ipilimumab could not be evaluated. Specimen: peripheral blood, collected from a patient treated with radiotherapy plus ipilimumab. V usage is TRBV18 and J usage is TRBJ2-2; 9 bases map to TRBD1. The CDR3 sequence is CASSPPTGGATGELFF. The CDR3 DNA reads as TGTGCCAGCTCACCGCCGACAGGGGGGGCCACCGGGGAGCTGTTTTTT.